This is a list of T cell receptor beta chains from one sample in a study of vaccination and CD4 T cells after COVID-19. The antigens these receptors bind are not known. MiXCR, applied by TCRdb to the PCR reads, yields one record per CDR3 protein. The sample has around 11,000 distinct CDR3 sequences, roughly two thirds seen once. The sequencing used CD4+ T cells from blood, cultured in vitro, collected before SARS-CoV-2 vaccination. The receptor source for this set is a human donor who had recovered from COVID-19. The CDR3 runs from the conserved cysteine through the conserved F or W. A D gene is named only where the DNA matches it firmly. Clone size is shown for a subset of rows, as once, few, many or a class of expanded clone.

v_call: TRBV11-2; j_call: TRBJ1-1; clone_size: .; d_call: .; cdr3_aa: CASSPDDGRNTEAFF; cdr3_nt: TGTGCCAGCAGCCCAGACGATGGCCGGAACACTGAAGCTTTCTTT
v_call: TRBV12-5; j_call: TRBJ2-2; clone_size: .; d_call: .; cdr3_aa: CASGLFITGNTGELFF; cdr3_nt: TGTGCTAGTGGTTTGTTCATCACGGGGAACACCGGGGAGCTGTTTTTT
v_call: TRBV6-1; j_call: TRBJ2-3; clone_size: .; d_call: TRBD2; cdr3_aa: CASSRQGLAGARDTQYF; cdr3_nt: TGTGCCAGCAGTCGGCAAGGACTAGCGGGAGCGAGGGATACGCAGTATTTT
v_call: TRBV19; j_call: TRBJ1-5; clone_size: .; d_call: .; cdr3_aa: CASSPQYRGGNQPQHF; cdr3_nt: TGTGCCAGTAGTCCTCAATACCGCGGGGGCAATCAGCCCCAGCATTTT
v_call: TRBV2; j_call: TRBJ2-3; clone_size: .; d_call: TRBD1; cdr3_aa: CASSDWTGKDTQYF; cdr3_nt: TGTGCCAGCAGTGATTGGACAGGGAAAGATACGCAGTATTTT
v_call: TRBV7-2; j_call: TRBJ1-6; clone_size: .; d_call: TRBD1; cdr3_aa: CASSLQGGNSPLHF; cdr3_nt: TGTGCCAGCAGCTTACAGGGGGGTAATTCACCCCTCCACTTT
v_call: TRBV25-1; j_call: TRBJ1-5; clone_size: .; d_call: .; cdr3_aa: CASSDRYSNQPQHF; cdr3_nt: TGTGCCAGCAGTGACAGGTATAGCAATCAGCCCCAGCATTTT
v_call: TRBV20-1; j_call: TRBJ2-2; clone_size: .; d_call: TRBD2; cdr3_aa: CSAPGTSGRWGTGELFF; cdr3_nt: TGCAGTGCTCCTGGGACTAGCGGGAGGTGGGGCACCGGGGAGCTGTTTTTT
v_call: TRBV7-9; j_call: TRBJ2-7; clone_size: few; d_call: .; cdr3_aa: CASSSSGQRNSYEQYF; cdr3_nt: TGTGCCAGCAGCTCTTCAGGCCAGCGGAACTCCTACGAGCAGTACTTC
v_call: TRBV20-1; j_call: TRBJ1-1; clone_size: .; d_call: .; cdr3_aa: CSAKRTQNTEAFF; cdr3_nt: TGCAGTGCTAAACGGACTCAGAACACTGAAGCTTTCTTT
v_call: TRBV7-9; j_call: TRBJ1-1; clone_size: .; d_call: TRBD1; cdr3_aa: CASSLPPRGGTEAFF; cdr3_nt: TGTGCCAGCAGCTTACCGCCCAGGGGGGGGACTGAAGCTTTCTTT
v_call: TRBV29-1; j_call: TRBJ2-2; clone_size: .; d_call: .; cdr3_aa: CSVQKGTGELFF; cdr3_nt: TGCAGCGTCCAGAAGGGCACCGGGGAGCTGTTTTTT
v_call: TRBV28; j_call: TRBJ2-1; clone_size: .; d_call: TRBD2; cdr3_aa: CASTWTSGSVEQFF; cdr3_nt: TGTGCCAGCACATGGACTAGCGGGAGCGTTGAGCAGTTCTTC
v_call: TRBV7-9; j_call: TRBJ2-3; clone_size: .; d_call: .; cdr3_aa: CASSLVGSSTDTQYF; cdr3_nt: TGTGCCAGCAGCTTAGTGGGGTCTAGCACAGATACGCAGTATTTT
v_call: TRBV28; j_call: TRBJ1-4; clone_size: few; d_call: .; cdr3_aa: CASSLDRDEKLFF; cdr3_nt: TGTGCCAGCAGTTTAGACCGAGATGAAAAACTGTTTTTT
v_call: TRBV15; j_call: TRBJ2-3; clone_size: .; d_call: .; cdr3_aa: CASSRGRGGETDTQYF; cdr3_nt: TGTGCCTCCAGCAGAGGAAGGGGGGGAGAGACAGATACGCAGTATTTT
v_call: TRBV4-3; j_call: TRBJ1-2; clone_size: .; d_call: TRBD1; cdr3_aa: CASSHSDRGGGYTF; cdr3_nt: TGCGCCAGCAGCCATTCGGACAGGGGTGGCGGCTACACCTTC
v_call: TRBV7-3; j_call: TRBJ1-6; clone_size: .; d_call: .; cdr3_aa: CASSLGGLHSPLHF; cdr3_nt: TGTGCCAGCAGCTTAGGGGGCCTTCACTCACCCCTCCACTTT
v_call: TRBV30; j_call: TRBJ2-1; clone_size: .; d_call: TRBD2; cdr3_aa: CAWTTSEGYNEQFF; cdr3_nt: TGTGCCTGGACTACTAGCGAGGGCTACAATGAGCAGTTCTTC
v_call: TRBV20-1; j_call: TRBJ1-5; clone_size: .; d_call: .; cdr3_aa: CSARGGANQPQHF; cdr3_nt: TGCAGTGCTAGGGGAGGGGCCAATCAGCCCCAGCATTTT
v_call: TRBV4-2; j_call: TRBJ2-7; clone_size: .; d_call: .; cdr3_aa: CASSQEGPGSPSYEQYF; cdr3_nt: TGTGCCAGCAGCCAAGAAGGACCCGGGAGCCCCTCCTACGAGCAGTACTTC
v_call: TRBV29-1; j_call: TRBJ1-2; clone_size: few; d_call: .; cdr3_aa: CSADGYTF; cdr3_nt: TGCAGCGCAGATGGCTACACCTTC
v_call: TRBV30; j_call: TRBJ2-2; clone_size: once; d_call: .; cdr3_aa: CAWSVGPVRELFF; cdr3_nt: TGTGCCTGGAGTGTAGGCCCCGTGAGGGAGCTGTTTTTT
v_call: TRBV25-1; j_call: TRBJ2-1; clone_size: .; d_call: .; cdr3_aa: CASSGQGGYNEQFF; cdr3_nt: TGTGCCAGCAGTGGTCAGGGGGGCTACAATGAGCAGTTCTTC
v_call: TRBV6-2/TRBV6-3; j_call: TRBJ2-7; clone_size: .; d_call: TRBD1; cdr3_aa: CASSRRQGRITYEQYF; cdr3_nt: TGTGCCAGCAGTCGTAGACAGGGGAGGATAACCTACGAGCAGTACTTC
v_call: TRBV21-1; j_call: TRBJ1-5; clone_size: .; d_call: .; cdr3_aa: CASSKGGSGGDQPQHF; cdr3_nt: TGTGCCAGCAGCAAAGGAGGTTCGGGGGGGGATCAGCCCCAGCATTTT
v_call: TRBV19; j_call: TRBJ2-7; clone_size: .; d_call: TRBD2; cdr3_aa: CASTPAGDSYEQYF; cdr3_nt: TGTGCCAGTACCCCGGCGGGGGACTCCTACGAGCAGTACTTC
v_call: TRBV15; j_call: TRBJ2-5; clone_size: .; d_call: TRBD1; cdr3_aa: CATSEERDVGTDQETQYF; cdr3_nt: TGTGCCACCAGCGAAGAAAGGGATGTTGGGACAGACCAAGAGACCCAGTACTTC
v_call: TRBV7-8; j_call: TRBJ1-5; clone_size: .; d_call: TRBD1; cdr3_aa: CASSFAGGAGNQPQHF; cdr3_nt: TGTGCCAGCAGCTTCGCAGGGGGCGCGGGCAATCAGCCCCAGCATTTT
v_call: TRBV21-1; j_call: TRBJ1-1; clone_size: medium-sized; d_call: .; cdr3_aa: CASSNGRCSEAFF; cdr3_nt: TGTGCCAGCAGCAATGGACGGTGCTCTGAAGCTTTCTTT
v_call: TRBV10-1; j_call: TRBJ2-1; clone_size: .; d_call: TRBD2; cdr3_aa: CASVLRTSGTTASYNEQFF; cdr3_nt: TGCGCCAGTGTGCTTAGGACTAGCGGGACTACGGCCTCCTACAATGAGCAGTTCTTC
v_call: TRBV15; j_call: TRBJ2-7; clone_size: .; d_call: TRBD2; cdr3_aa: CATSRGSERESYEQYF; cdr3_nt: TGTGCCACCAGCAGAGGTTCGGAGCGGGAGTCATACGAGCAGTACTTC
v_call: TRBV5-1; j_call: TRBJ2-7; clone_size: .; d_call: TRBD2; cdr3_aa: CASSLEGFTSGGSYEQYF; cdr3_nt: TGCGCCAGCAGCTTGGAGGGGTTTACTAGCGGGGGGTCCTACGAGCAGTACTTC
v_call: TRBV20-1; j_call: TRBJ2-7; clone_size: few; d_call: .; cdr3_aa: CSARVLGSPEQYF; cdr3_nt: TGCAGTGCTAGAGTTTTAGGCTCCCCCGAGCAGTACTTC
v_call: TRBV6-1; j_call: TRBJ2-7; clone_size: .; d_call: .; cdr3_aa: CASSRDPIYEQYF; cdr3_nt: TGTGCCAGCAGTAGGGACCCAATTTACGAGCAGTACTTC
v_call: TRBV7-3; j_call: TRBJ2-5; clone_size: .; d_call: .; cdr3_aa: CASSRGAQETQYF; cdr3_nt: TGTGCCAGCAGCAGGGGGGCCCAAGAGACCCAGTACTTC
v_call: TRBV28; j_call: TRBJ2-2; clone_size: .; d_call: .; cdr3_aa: CASSLGLGHANTGELFF; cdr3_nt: TGTGCCAGCAGTTTGGGGTTGGGACACGCGAACACCGGGGAGCTGTTTTTT